A selection of T cell receptor beta chains follows, all from one sample in a study of cytomegalovirus exposure and HLA in healthy donors. The repertoire was sequenced with immunoSEQ multiplex PCR; TCRdb's copy has only in-frame clones and lacks some. The sample holds roughly 190,000 clones, roughly 80% seen once. The sequencing input was PBMCs. Every receptor here comes from a young woman in good health and CMV-seronegative. CDR3s include the opening cysteine and the closing phenylalanine or tryptophan. D genes are given only for firm matches. Clone size, where shown, is once, few, many, or a class for clones that have expanded.

TRBV5-1	TRBJ2-3	.	TRBD2	TGCGCCAGCAGCTTAGCGGGGGGTCGGTTCGGCACAGATACGCAGTATTTT	CASSLAGGRFGTDTQYF
TRBV11-2	TRBJ1-5	.	TRBD1	TGTGCCAGCAGCCCACAGGGGAGTCAGCCCCAGCATTTT	CASSPQGSQPQHF
TRBV7-2	TRBJ2-7	.	TRBD1	TGTGCCAGCAGCTTAGCTTCGGACAGGGGGCGTGAGCAGTACTTC	CASSLASDRGREQYF
TRBV6-5	TRBJ2-5	.	TRBD2	TGTGCCAGCAGTTACTCCGGGACTAGGAAAGAGACCCAGTACTTC	CASSYSGTRKETQYF
TRBV7-9	TRBJ1-5	.	.	TGTTCCAGCAGCTGGGGACTGAGCAATCAGCCCCAGCATTTT	CSSSWGLSNQPQHF
TRBV7-2	TRBJ2-5	.	TRBD1	TGTGCCAGCAGCCATCGGGACAGGGTTTCTGAGACCCAGTACTTC	CASSHRDRVSETQYF
TRBV4-1	TRBJ2-7	.	.	TGCGCCAGCAGCCAAGATCTCCCGGGAGGGGGCCTTACCTACGAGCAGTACTTC	CASSQDLPGGGLTYEQYF
TRBV27	TRBJ2-2	once	.	TGTGCCAGCAGGGGGCTAGGAGCTTACACCGGGGAGCTGTTTTTT	CASRGLGAYTGELFF
TRBV7-8	TRBJ1-6	.	.	TGTGCCAGCAGCCATCCCGGGTTGCCCCTCCACTTT	CASSHPGLPLHF
TRBV14	TRBJ2-6	.	TRBD1	TGTGCCAGCAGCCAAGTAAGAACAGGGGGCGTTATCCTCTCTGGGGCCAACGTCCTGACTTTC	CASSQVRTGGVILSGANVLTF
TRBV27	TRBJ2-6	.	.	TGTGCCAGCAGTTTATCGGGAGTAGCTGGGGCCAACGTCCTGACTTTC	CASSLSGVAGANVLTF
TRBV15	TRBJ1-3	.	.	TGTGCCACCAGCAGAGACAGGGGAAAGTTTGATAGAAACACCATATATTTT	CATSRDRGKFDRNTIYF
TRBV5-3	TRBJ2-7	.	TRBD1	TGTGCCAGAAGCTTAAACAGGGGGAACTCCTACGAGCAGTACTTC	CARSLNRGNSYEQYF
TRBV28	TRBJ1-1	once	TRBD1	TGTGCCAGCAGTTCGCGCTCAGGGGGCCCTACTGAAGCTTTCTTT	CASSSRSGGPTEAFF
TRBV11-1	TRBJ2-5	few	TRBD2	TGTGCCAGCAGCTGGGTAGCGGGGGGCCGTCAAGAGACCCAGTACTTC	CASSWVAGGRQETQYF
TRBV30	TRBJ2-3	.	.	TGTGCCTGGAGTGTAGGGGGCACAGATACGCAGTATTTT	CAWSVGGTDTQYF
TRBV5-6	TRBJ2-1	.	.	TGTGCCAGCAGCTTACCAGGGGGGAGCAATGAGCAGTTCTTC	CASSLPGGSNEQFF
TRBV5-1	TRBJ1-1	.	.	TGCGCCAGCACCCAGGGCTCACAGGGTACTGAAGCTTTCTTT	CASTQGSQGTEAFF
TRBV14	TRBJ2-1	.	TRBD1	TGTGCCAGCAGCCAAGATACCGGGACAGCTTTGTACAATGAGCAGTTCTTC	CASSQDTGTALYNEQFF
TRBV6-1	TRBJ1-1	.	TRBD1	TGTGCCAGCAGTGCACAGGGGCCTGAAGCTTTCTTT	CASSAQGPEAFF
TRBV21-1	TRBJ1-5	once	.	TGTGCCAGCAGCAAAAAAGGCCCCGGACTGGTAAATCAGCCCCAGCATTTT	CASSKKGPGLVNQPQHF
TRBV2	TRBJ1-1	.	.	TGTGCCAGCAAGACAGAGAACACTGAAGCTTTCTTT	CASKTENTEAFF
TRBV28	TRBJ2-7	.	.	TGTGCCAGCAGTTTATCGGCAGGCCACCTTTACGAGCAGTACTTC	CASSLSAGHLYEQYF
TRBV7-9	TRBJ1-4	.	.	TGTGCCAGCAGAAGTACAGGGTCAACTAATGAAAAACTGTTTTTT	CASRSTGSTNEKLFF
TRBV5-1	TRBJ1-1	.	TRBD1	TGCGCCAGCAGCGAGGTGACAGGGGAGGGAGTATTGAACACTGAAGCTTTCTTT	CASSEVTGEGVLNTEAFF
TRBV5-4	TRBJ1-1	.	.	TGTGCCAGCAGCTTGGGACCTTTGGAGAAAGCTTTCTTT	CASSLGPLEKAFF
TRBV18	TRBJ2-5	.	.	TGTGCCAGCTCAGGCGACTTCGAGACCCAGTACTTC	CASSGDFETQYF
TRBV10-3	TRBJ1-5	.	TRBD1	TGTGCCATCATGGAGGGACAGGGTGGCAATCAGCCCCAGCATTTT	CAIMEGQGGNQPQHF